This TCR beta chain was identified during a study of T cell responses to AZD1222 COVID-19 vaccine. Overall study findings and caveats: Vaccine-associated CD4 TCRs spanned spike, dominant at 160-218 and 743-854. Increases in Spike-specific TCR breadth and depth were seen after two AZD1222 doses. It should be noted that donors were predominantly white British and more often female, and clonal diversity was possibly underestimated.

The data were produced by immunoSEQ multiplex PCR, yet TCRdb's version contains in-frame clones alone and is incomplete. The table lists roughly 14,000 clones, 88% of them singletons. A note on this clone: What it binds is unknown.

The sample here was peripheral blood, taken 28 days after the second AZD1222 dose. This TCR came from an adult who received the AZD1222 COVID-19 vaccine.

The CDR3 nucleotides read TGTGCCAGCAGCTTAGCGGGACCCCGCTCTGGGGCCAACGTCCTGACTTTC. This sequence encodes CASSLAGPRSGANVLTF. This sequence joins TRBV7-2 and TRBJ2-6; either TRBD1 or TRBD2 may supply D (5 bases each). CDR3 length equals 17 residues. Germline V gene data show CDR1 as SGHTA and CDR2 as FQGNSA. V lost 0 bases, J lost 0 bases, and 9 bases lay in between.